This passage covers 14 T cell receptor beta chains from one sample sequenced in a study of T cells in localized non-small cell lung cancer. Sequencing was performed with immunoSEQ multiplex PCR; in TCRdb, only in-frame clones are kept and a portion is missing. The table lists about 2,800 clones, roughly 24% of them singletons. Specimen: normal lung tissue next to the tumor, collected before any cancer treatment. The receptor source for this set is a male donor aged 60 or older with stage II lung adenocarcinoma.

The chain couples TRBV5-1 to TRBJ1-2; TRBD1 aligns across 10 bases. V was clipped by 4 bases and J by 13 bases; unmatched bases: 13. The germline V gene encodes CDR1 SGHRS and CDR2 YFSETQ. The CDR3 is made up of 14 amino acids. CDR3 coding DNA: TGCGCCAGCAGCCGGGACAGGGGCCTCCAAAGCGGCACCTTC. This gives the protein CASSRDRGLQSGTF. The full variable domain, in which reference TRBV5-1 and TRBJ1-2 provide the parts outside the CDR3, is KAGVTQTPRYLIKTRGQQVTLSCSPISGHRSVSWYQQTPGQGLQFLFEYFSETQRNKGNFPGRFSGRQFSNSRSEMNVSTLELGDSALYLCASSRDRGLQSGTFGSGTRLTVV.

This clone has just a few counts. The chain recombines TRBV18 with TRBJ1-4, with D possibly matching TRBD1 (6 bases). The CDR3 has 15 residues. The V gene lost 2 bases and the J gene lost 8 bases, with 15 bases spanning the gap. Looked up from germline, CDR1 is KGHSH and CDR2 is LQKENI. The CDR3 DNA is TGTGCCAGCTCACCAGTTAGCAGGGGAGGAGAAAAACTGTTTTTT. Translation: CASSPVSRGGEKLFF.

This clone was detected a few times. This rearrangement joins TRBV19 to TRBJ2-1, with D tentatively TRBD2 (5 bases). Trimming shortened V by 1 base and J by 5 bases, and 12 bases separated the two germline ends. This CDR3 is 15 amino acids long. Per germline, CDR1 LNHDA and CDR2 SQIVND (reference sequence). This chain's CDR3 is CASSIGILEHNEQFF. The CDR3 nucleotides are TGTGCCAGTAGTATAGGCATACTAGAGCACAATGAGCAGTTCTTC.

The gene calls are TRBV19 and TRBJ2-6; 8 bases agree with TRBD1. V dropped 5 bases and J dropped 3; count of bases not matched to a gene: 6. The germline V gene encodes CDR1 LNHDA and CDR2 SQIVND (reference sequence). This CDR3 spans 16 amino acids. CDR3 region: CASSAHRGNGANVLTF. The CDR3, as DNA: TGTGCCAGTAGTGCCCACAGGGGGAATGGGGCCAACGTCCTGACTTTC.

The chain recombines TRBV19 with TRBJ2-3, with 8 nucleotides matching TRBD2. Germline loops: CDR1 LNHDA, CDR2 SQIVND (reference sequence). The CDR3 runs to 15 residues. Trimming removed 3 bases from V and 1 base from J; junction bases left unmatched: 3. The CDR3 spells CASSMRGVGTDTQYF. The CDR3 nucleotides read TGTGCCAGTAGTATGCGGGGGGTCGGCACAGATACGCAGTATTTT.

This clone rates as medium-sized. V is TRBV6-8 and J is TRBJ1-2; D possibly corresponds to TRBD1 (5 bases). The CDR3 consists of 17 residues. Deletions cut 6 bases from V and 8 bases from J, with 28 bases between. CDR1 is MNHGY, CDR2 SAAAGT, per germline. DNA of the CDR3: TGTGCCAGCAGCCCCTCAACCTACAGGCACCCCGGGGACGGCTACACCTTC. Translated, it gives CASSPSTYRHPGDGYTF.

In this sample, this clone turned up a few times. The chain links TRBV6-8 to TRBJ2-3; 8 nucleotides agree with TRBD2. There are 13 residues in the CDR3. With V trimmed by 10 bases and J by 3 bases, 6 bases remained unmatched. CDR1 MNHGY and CDR2 SAAAGT come from the germline V gene. The CDR3 nucleotides are TGTGCCACCAGAGCGGGGGAGACAGATACGCAGTATTTT. It codes for CATRAGETDTQYF.

The chain recombines TRBV5-1 with TRBJ2-1; the match to TRBD2 covers 11 bases. V was pared by 5 bases and J by 3 bases, with 4 bases of the junction left unmatched. CDR1 is SGHRS, CDR2 YFSETQ, per germline. This CDR3 contains 15 residues. CDR3 in DNA: TGCGCCAGCAGGGGGGGGACTAGCGGCTACAATGAGCAGTTCTTC. The encoded protein is CASRGGTSGYNEQFF.

A few counts support this clone. The chain is built from TRBV6-8 and TRBJ1-5; D gene unclear. CDR1 and CDR2 (germline): MNHGY, SAAAGT. The CDR3 extends over 12 amino acids. V was trimmed by 8 bases and J by 2 bases, leaving 7 bases between them. The chain's CDR3 is CASAAGNQPQHF. CDR3 sequence (DNA): TGTGCCAGCGCCGCGGGCAATCAGCCCCAGCATTTT.

The rearrangement uses TRBV11-3 and TRBJ1-5; no clear D. The CDR3 extends over 17 amino acids. Trimming stripped 3 bases from V and 4 bases from J, with 19 bases between. Germline CDR1 and CDR2: SGHNT and YENEEA. The CDR3 region is CASSFPGSRSSNQPQHF. Here the CDR3 DNA reads TGTGCCAGCAGCTTTCCCGGGTCCCGATCCTCTAATCAGCCCCAGCATTTT.

V gene TRBV11-3 combines with J gene TRBJ2-7; D is undetermined. Germline CDR1 reads SGHNT; CDR2 reads YENEEA. The CDR3 totals 14 residues. Trimming shortened V by 5 bases and J by 2 bases, and 13 bases separated the two germline ends. CDR3 in DNA: TGTGCCAGCAGCCATTACACGGAGCCCTACGAGCAGTACTTC. It specifies CASSHYTEPYEQYF.

The rearrangement links TRBV9 to TRBJ2-3; weak D call: TRBD2 (5 bases). CDR1 and CDR2 from the germline V gene are SGDLS and YYNGEE. The V gene lost 4 bases and the J gene lost 1 base, with 13 bases spanning the gap. This CDR3 contains 15 residues. The DNA for the CDR3 is TGTGCCAGCAGCCTCACGGACGGGGGCACAGATACGCAGTATTTT. It codes for CASSLTDGGTDTQYF.

The chain links TRBV28 to TRBJ1-5, with D possibly matching TRBD1 (5 bases). The germline V and J ends were trimmed by 8 bases and 4 bases, with 15 bases remaining between them. The CDR3 has 14 amino acids. CDR1 is MDHEN and CDR2 is SYDVKM in the germline V gene. CDR3: CASREGAGNQPQHF. CDR3 coding DNA: TGTGCCAGCCGTGAAGGGGCTGGGAATCAGCCCCAGCATTTT.

This clone occurred a few times. The chain carries TRBV28 and TRBJ2-1; 14 bases are shared with TRBD2. Losses at the gene ends were 5 bases for V and 0 bases for J; bases not matched to a gene: 12. The CDR3 is made up of 20 amino acids. CDR1 and CDR2 from the germline V gene are MDHEN and SYDVKM. The CDR3 region has the DNA TGTGCCAGCAGTCCCAACCCCGGGACTAGCGGGGGTAGCTCCTACAATGAGCAGTTCTTC. The encoded protein is CASSPNPGTSGGSSYNEQFF.